Listed below are T cell receptor beta chains from one sample, sequenced in a study of blood T cell repertoires in COVID-19. The data were produced by immunoSEQ multiplex PCR, yet TCRdb's version contains in-frame clones alone and is incomplete. Of about 250,000 clones in the sample, approximately 88% were seen once. Sequenced: peripheral blood. All receptors come from a woman aged 25-40 years with COVID-19, enrolled during active disease. The CDR3 runs from the conserved cysteine through the conserved F or W. The D gene is left open where the match is weak. Clone size appears in some rows only: once, few, many, or a class for an expanded clone.

>TRBJ2-5|NA|NA|TRBV10-3
CAISEGRQETQYF
TGTGCCATCAGTGAGGGCAGACAAGAGACCCAGTACTTC
>TRBJ2-3|NA|TRBD2|TRBV5-3
CARRLVGPSGSLSTDTQYF
TGTGCCAGAAGATTAGTGGGCCCTAGCGGGAGTTTATCCACGGATACGCAGTATTTT
>TRBJ2-3|once|TRBD2|TRBV9
CASSVDSGGSMADTQYF
TGTGCCAGCAGCGTGGATTCTGGCGGGAGTATGGCAGATACGCAGTATTTT
>TRBJ2-3|NA|TRBD2|TRBV27
CASALAGLTDTQYF
TGTGCCAGCGCCCTAGCGGGGTTGACAGATACGCAGTATTTT
>TRBJ1-6|NA|TRBD1|TRBV2
CASSSHRGRGDSPLHF
TGTGCCAGCAGTAGCCACAGGGGGCGCGGGGATTCACCCCTCCACTTT
>TRBJ1-1|NA|NA|TRBV11-3
CASSLRTTPNTEAFF
TGTGCCAGCAGCCTCCGGACAACCCCGAACACTGAAGCTTTCTTT
>TRBJ2-2|NA|NA|TRBV4-1
CASSSHPTADTGELFF
TGCGCCAGCAGCAGTCACCCCACGGCGGACACCGGGGAGCTGTTTTTT
>TRBJ2-7|NA|TRBD2|TRBV7-2
CASSPGRGLSYEQYF
TGTGCCAGCAGCCCCGGGAGGGGTCTTTCCTACGAGCAGTACTTC
>TRBJ2-2|NA|TRBD1|TRBV27
CASSFHDRVNTGELFF
TGTGCCAGCAGTTTCCACGACAGGGTGAACACCGGGGAGCTGTTTTTT
>TRBJ2-5|few|TRBD1|TRBV19
CASSISPGGGETQYF
TGTGCCAGTAGTATCAGCCCAGGGGGTGGAGAGACCCAGTACTTC
>TRBJ1-1|NA|NA|TRBV5-1
CASSLALGLKSTEAFF
TGCGCCAGCAGCTTGGCCCTAGGATTGAAGAGCACTGAAGCTTTCTTT
>TRBJ2-5|NA|NA|TRBV30
CAWAPGRVEETQYF
TGTGCCTGGGCCCCGGGAAGGGTGGAAGAGACCCAGTACTTC
>TRBJ1-4|NA|TRBD1|TRBV23-1
CASSHPILPWTGYNEKLFF
TGCGCCAGCAGTCACCCGATCCTACCATGGACAGGTTATAATGAAAAACTGTTTTTT
>TRBJ2-7|NA|TRBD1|TRBV6-5
CASKTGDLYEQYF
TGTGCCAGCAAAACAGGGGACCTCTACGAGCAGTACTTC
>TRBJ2-3|NA|NA|TRBV5-1
CASSLSRGGTDTQYF
TGCGCCAGCAGCTTGTCGCGGGGCGGCACAGATACGCAGTATTTT
>TRBJ2-6|NA|NA|TRBV3-1/TRBV3-2
CASSHHYPSGSGANVLTF
TGTGCCAGCAGCCACCACTATCCCTCGGGGTCTGGGGCCAACGTCCTGACTTTC
>TRBJ2-1|once|TRBD2|TRBV18
CASSPATSAEPYYNEQFF
TGTGCCAGCTCACCTGCCACTAGCGCTGAACCTTACTACAATGAGCAGTTCTTC
>TRBJ2-1|NA|TRBD2|TRBV10-3
CAISGGLASPNYNEQFF
TGTGCCATCAGTGGGGGACTAGCCTCCCCAAATTACAATGAGCAGTTCTTC
>TRBJ2-5|NA|NA|TRBV7-2
CASSSSVETQYF
TGTGCCAGCAGCTCCAGTGTAGAGACCCAGTACTTC
>TRBJ1-1|NA|TRBD1|TRBV19
CASSTIQGAEAFF
TGTGCCAGTAGTACGATACAGGGGGCTGAAGCTTTCTTT
>TRBJ1-1|NA|TRBD1|TRBV9
CASQTTGADTEAFF
TGTGCCAGCCAGACCACAGGGGCGGACACTGAAGCTTTCTTT
>TRBJ1-5|NA|TRBD1|TRBV6-2/TRBV6-3
CASSYGDRVSQPQHF
TGTGCCAGCAGTTACGGCGACAGGGTCAGTCAGCCCCAGCATTTT
>TRBJ2-5|NA|NA|TRBV6-2/TRBV6-3
CASSYGSWGETQYF
TGTGCCAGCAGTTACGGGAGTTGGGGTGAGACCCAGTACTTC
>TRBJ2-5|NA|NA|TRBV6-6
CASSHPGFNRETQYF
TGTGCCAGCAGTCACCCGGGGTTTAATAGGGAGACCCAGTACTTC
>TRBJ2-3|NA|NA|TRBV18
CASSPGFQGGTDTQYF
TGTGCCAGCTCACCGGGGTTCCAGGGCGGAACAGATACGCAGTATTTT
>TRBJ1-5|NA|TRBD1|TRBV9
CASSVATTRGRLSNQPQHF
TGTGCCAGCAGCGTAGCTACCACCAGGGGGCGACTAAGCAATCAGCCCCAGCATTTT
>TRBJ1-2|once|NA|TRBV5-1
CASSLARQQGWSGYTF
TGCGCCAGCAGCTTGGCCCGTCAGCAAGGTTGGAGTGGCTACACCTTC
>TRBJ1-1|NA|TRBD1|TRBV27
CASWRQGAVNTEAFF
TGTGCCAGCTGGAGACAGGGGGCGGTGAACACTGAAGCTTTCTTT
>TRBJ2-5|NA|NA|TRBV6-5
CASSYSFGVMETQYF
TGTGCCAGCAGTTACTCTTTCGGAGTCATGGAGACCCAGTACTTC
>TRBJ2-1|NA|NA|TRBV3-1/TRBV3-2
CASSREGSEEQFF
TGTGCCAGCAGCCGTGAGGGTTCGGAAGAGCAGTTCTTC
>TRBJ1-2|NA|NA|TRBV6-5
CASRAQGRGNYGYTF
TGTGCCAGCAGAGCACAGGGAAGAGGTAACTATGGCTACACCTTC
>TRBJ2-2|NA|NA|TRBV7-9
CASSPSWTGELFF
TGTGCCAGCAGCCCGAGCTGGACCGGGGAGCTGTTTTTT
>TRBJ1-2|few|NA|TRBV5-6
CASSLEQRDYGYTF
TGTGCCAGCAGCTTGGAGCAGAGGGACTATGGCTACACCTTC
>TRBJ2-3|NA|NA|TRBV6-2/TRBV6-3
CASSYSRSTDTQYF
TGTGCCAGCAGTTACTCCAGAAGCACAGATACGCAGTATTTT
>TRBJ1-1|NA|NA|TRBV19
CASSFSRLTEAFF
TGTGCCAGTAGCTTCTCGAGGCTCACTGAAGCTTTCTTT
>TRBJ1-4|NA|NA|TRBV6-5
CASRPTGEEKLFF
TGTGCCAGCAGGCCGACAGGAGAGGAAAAACTGTTTTTT
>TRBJ2-5|NA|NA|TRBV27
CASSHQGPETQYF
TGTGCCAGCAGTCATCAGGGTCCCGAGACCCAGTACTTC
>TRBJ1-3|NA|NA|TRBV28
CASIPGAGNTIYF
TGTGCCAGCATCCCAGGGGCTGGAAACACCATATATTTT
>TRBJ2-1|NA|NA|TRBV5-1
CASSPGWNPYNEQFF
TGCGCCAGCAGCCCCGGGTGGAACCCCTACAATGAGCAGTTCTTC
>TRBJ1-2|NA|NA|TRBV19
CASSTYPGLYGYTF
TGTGCCAGTAGTACATACCCAGGGCTTTATGGCTACACCTTC
>TRBJ1-1|NA|NA|TRBV11-3
CASSLELGANTEAFF
TGTGCCAGCAGCTTAGAATTGGGGGCGAACACTGAAGCTTTCTTT
>TRBJ2-1|NA|TRBD1|TRBV9
CASSQTGTGRYEQFF
TGTGCCAGCAGCCAAACCGGGACAGGGCGTTATGAGCAGTTCTTC
>TRBJ1-6|NA|NA|TRBV18
CASSPAASSYNSPLHF
TGTGCCAGCTCACCAGCGGCGAGCTCCTATAATTCACCCCTCCACTTT
>TRBJ2-3|once|TRBD2|TRBV3-1/TRBV3-2
CASSQGPSGGTDTQYF
TGTGCCAGCAGCCAAGGTCCTAGCGGGGGGACAGATACGCAGTATTTT
>TRBJ2-1|NA|TRBD2|TRBV30
CAWSRLAGGKLSYNEQFF
TGTGCCTGGAGTCGTCTAGCGGGAGGGAAGCTCTCCTACAATGAGCAGTTCTTC
>TRBJ1-1|NA|NA|TRBV29-1
CSVYPRINMNTEAFF
TGCAGCGTTTACCCCAGGATCAACATGAACACTGAAGCTTTCTTT
>TRBJ2-1|NA|NA|TRBV5-4
CASSWDGGEQFF
TGTGCCAGCAGCTGGGATGGAGGTGAGCAGTTCTTC
>TRBJ2-3|NA|NA|TRBV2
CASSDPRGSDTQYF
TGTGCCAGCAGTGACCCCCGAGGGTCGGATACGCAGTATTTT
>TRBJ2-5|NA|TRBD2|TRBV5-5
CASSFGTSEGQYF
TGTGCCAGCAGCTTTGGGACTAGCGAAGGCCAGTACTTC
>TRBJ2-7|NA|NA|TRBV7-2
CASSPRDTYGQYF
TGTGCCAGCAGCCCCCGGGACACATACGGGCAGTACTTC
>TRBJ2-3|once|TRBD2|TRBV28
CASSYWTSGGKSTDTQYF
TGTGCCAGCAGTTATTGGACTAGCGGGGGGAAGAGCACAGATACGCAGTATTTT
>TRBJ2-1|NA|TRBD2|TRBV18
CASSLTHSSLAGSYNEQFF
TGTGCCAGCTCACTTACACATTCTTCACTAGCGGGCTCATACAATGAGCAGTTCTTC
>TRBJ2-5|NA|TRBD2|TRBV7-2
CASSPLGTSGIGVKTQYF
TGTGCCAGCAGCCCATTAGGGACTAGCGGGATCGGGGTGAAGACCCAGTACTTC
>TRBJ2-1|NA|NA|TRBV6-5
CASSRGRPYNEQFF
TGTGCCAGCAGTCGGGGGAGGCCCTACAATGAGCAGTTCTTC
>TRBJ2-1|NA|TRBD2|TRBV4-3
CASSQDGRGGYNEQFF
TGCGCCAGCAGCCAAGATGGGCGGGGGGGGTACAATGAGCAGTTCTTC
>TRBJ2-5|NA|NA|TRBV10-3
CAIGQDYQETQYF
TGTGCCATCGGCCAGGACTACCAAGAGACCCAGTACTTC
>TRBJ1-6|NA|NA|TRBV19
CASSIVPGGTIYNSPLHF
TGTGCCAGTAGTATAGTACCGGGCGGGACCATCTATAATTCACCCCTCCACTTT
>TRBJ1-6|NA|TRBD1|TRBV7-2
CASSLAGGSYNSPLHF
TGTGCCAGCAGCTTGGCAGGGGGCTCCTATAATTCACCCCTCCACTTT
>TRBJ1-2|NA|NA|TRBV4-3
CASSQDHSGGSGYGYTF
TGCGCCAGCAGCCAAGATCATAGTGGCGGGTCGGGGTATGGCTACACCTTC
>TRBJ2-7|once|TRBD2|TRBV5-6
CASSLTSGGYEEQYF
TGTGCCAGCAGCTTGACTAGCGGGGGCTACGAAGAGCAGTACTTC